One T cell receptor (beta chain) is described in this entry. Its specificity is unknown. The sample belongs to a study of cytomegalovirus exposure and HLA in healthy donors. Overall study results and limits: Sequencing likely caused a cluster of highly shared sequence variants. An ancestry cluster, one associated with Asian ancestry, reportedly showed fewer N-insertions than the approximately 720-donor mean in a later analysis. A later analysis showed that HLA-associated TCR beta chains had undergone more clonal expansion than equally common others. Several of the most significant clusters appeared, in a later analysis, to be linked to common viral pathogens.

CDR1 is WNHNN and CDR2 is SYGVQD in the germline V gene (reference sequence). V was clipped by 2 bases and J by 4 bases, with 14 bases between them. CDR3 length equals 15 residues. 60 Vbeta and 13 Jbeta primers were used in PCR. Sequencing was performed with immunoSEQ multiplex PCR; in TCRdb, only in-frame clones are kept and a portion is missing. The sample lists some 120,000 clones; about 70% were seen once. The receptor was derived from a man younger than 45 in good health and CMV-seropositive. The chain joins TRBV10-1 to TRBJ1-1, with no clear D. Sequenced: PBMCs. CDR3 in DNA: TGCGCCAGCAGTGAGAGGAGGGTTTTAAGCACTGAAGCTTTCTTT. This gives the protein CASSERRVLSTEAFF.